Presented here are 22 T cell receptor beta chains from one specimen sequenced in a study of T cells in Graves' hyperthyroidism and ophthalmopathy. The CDR3 regions of TCR beta were amplified from RNA transcripts. HTBI primers were the set used in a first-round RT-PCR of the TCR CDR3. TCRdb independently ran MiXCR on the multiplex PCR reads; one entry per CDR3 protein. The sample lists under 350,000 distinct CDR3 sequences, less than 30% occurring once. Sequencing was carried out using blood. These receptors were taken from a man in his forties with Graves' hyperthyroidism that later progressed to Graves' ophthalmopathy.

This clonotype was counted once. The V call is TRBV7-9, the J call TRBJ2-7, with 7 bases that match TRBD1. V lost 7 bases, J lost 0 bases, and 6 bases stayed unmatched. The CDR3 is made up of 14 amino acids. From germline, CDR1 is SEHNR and CDR2 FQNEAQ (reference sequence). The CDR3 nucleotides read TGTGCCAGCACCTCCGGGACAGCCTCCTACGAGCAGTACTTC. Translating gives CASTSGTASYEQYF.

The V gene is TRBV11-1, the J gene TRBJ1-2; D is uncertain. The V gene's germline CDR1 is SGHAT and CDR2 FQDESV (reference sequence). Deletions cut 6 bases from V and 9 bases from J, with 14 bases between. CDR3 length equals 12 residues. CDR3 residues: CASSLISGRYTF. The CDR3 coding sequence is TGTGCCAGCAGTTTAATTTCTGGTCGCTACACCTTC.

This chain links TRBV3-1 with TRBJ1-1, with D hard to call. There are 14 residues in the CDR3. Germline V CDR1 and CDR2: LGHDT, YNNKEL (reference sequence). Deletions cut 3 bases from V and 1 base from J, with 9 bases between. CDR3 protein: CASSQVPTNTEAFF. The DNA of the CDR3 is TGTGCCAGCAGCCAGGTACCGACGAACACTGAAGCTTTCTTT.

This clonotype was found many times. CDR3 protein: CATSIQSNQPQHF. DNA for the CDR3: TGTGCCACCAGTATCCAGAGCAATCAGCCCCAGCATTTT. This rearrangement joins TRBV15 to TRBJ1-5, with D uncertain. Germline lookup yields CDR1 LNHNV and CDR2 YYDKDF (reference sequence). V lost 6 bases and J lost 1, with 7 bases in between. The CDR3 totals 13 residues.

This clonotype has at least ten counts. The rearrangement uses TRBV28 and TRBJ2-7; 9 bases agree with TRBD1. CDR1 is MDHEN and CDR2 is SYDVKM in the germline V gene. The CDR3 is 14 residues long. V trimming: 7 bases; J trimming: 2 bases; junction bases outside the gene matches: 6. This CDR3 is CASTRGQGTYEQYF. The CDR3, as DNA: TGTGCCAGCACACGAGGACAGGGGACCTACGAGCAGTACTTC.

In its sample, this clonotype was seen many times. V and J are TRBV4-1 and TRBJ1-2, with no clear D. V lost 0 bases to trimming and J lost 4 bases, with 18 bases between them. The CDR3 is 17 residues long. Germline CDR1 is MGHRA and CDR2 is YSYEKL. The CDR3 is CASSQDQVSGEFYGYTF. The CDR3 bases are TGCGCCAGCAGCCAAGATCAGGTCAGCGGAGAGTTCTATGGCTACACCTTC.

This clonotype has at least ten counts. This chain connects TRBV5-1 to TRBJ1-2; 7 bases match TRBD1. V shed 4 bases and J 8 bases; nucleotides not matched to a gene: 11. CDR1 and CDR2 (germline): SGHRS, YFSETQ. This CDR3 spans 14 amino acids. The CDR3 DNA is TGCGCCAGCAGCGCCTCAGGGGGACTCGAAGGCTACACCTTC. Its translation: CASSASGGLEGYTF.

This clonotype was seen many times. The chain links TRBV11-2 to TRBJ2-7; 9 nucleotides match TRBD1. Trimming at V came to 0 bases and at J to 3 bases, leaving 3 bases not matched to a gene. The germline V gene encodes CDR1 SGHAT and CDR2 FQNNGV. The CDR3 length is 15 residues. CDR3 in amino acids: CASSLDGQGNYEQYF. DNA for the CDR3: TGTGCCAGCAGCTTAGATGGACAGGGGAACTACGAGCAGTACTTC. The variable domain in full, with the rest retrieved from reference TRBV11-2 and TRBJ2-7, is EAGVAQSPRYKIIEKRQSVAFWCNPISGHATLYWYQQILGQGPKLLIQFQNNGVVDDSQLPKDRFSAERLKGVDSTLKIQPAKLEDSAVYLCASSLDGQGNYEQYFGPGTRLTVT.

This clonotype was seen ten or more times. The V call is TRBV6-1, the J call TRBJ2-7, with 13 bases matching TRBD2. The CDR3 is made up of 15 amino acids. The V gene end was trimmed by 3 bases and the J gene end by 6 bases; junction bases not matched to a gene: 5. In germline, CDR1 is MNHNS, CDR2 SASEGT. CDR3: CASSDRTSGSGEQYF. The CDR3 DNA is TGTGCCAGCAGTGACAGGACTAGCGGGAGTGGCGAGCAGTACTTC.

This clonotype came up many times. The V gene is TRBV6-5, the J gene TRBJ2-7; D not certain. Germline V CDR1 and CDR2: MNHEY, SVGAGI. V was shortened by 3 bases and J by 7 bases, with 19 bases between the two germline ends. CDR3 length equals 15 residues. Here the CDR3 DNA reads TGTGCCAGCAGTTATTCCCATCTCCTTCGACGGGAGCAGTACTTC. It encodes CASSYSHLLRREQYF.

V is TRBV12-3 or TRBV12-4 and J is TRBJ1-1; TRBD1 is a possible D gene (5 bases). The CDR3 runs to 14 residues. Trimming took off 6 bases at V and 2 bases at J, with 13 bases between the two ends. CDR3 bases: TGTGCCAGCAGCCATCGGCAGGGCAACACTGAAGCTTTCTTT. It translates to CASSHRQGNTEAFF.

This clonotype was recorded at least ten times. Germline and junction disagree at one end, which may indicate a read error. V is TRBV27 and J is TRBJ1-5; TRBD1 is a possible D gene (5 bases). Looked up from germline, CDR1 is MNHEY and CDR2 is SMNVEV (reference sequence). The CDR3 covers 20 residues. The CDR3 here is CASSLSEGTRQIYSNQPRHF. The CDR3 coding sequence is TGTGCCAGCAGTTTATCTGAAGGCACCCGACAGATTTATAGCAATCAGCCCCGGCATTTT.

This clonotype has ten or more counts. The gene calls are TRBV12-3 or TRBV12-4 and TRBJ1-1; TRBD1 agrees at 9 bases. V trimming: 6 bases; J trimming: 2 bases; junction bases outside the gene matches: 4. CDR3 length: 14 amino acids. CDR3 bases: TGTGCCAGCAGCCGGACAGGGGATAACACTGAAGCTTTCTTT. Residues: CASSRTGDNTEAFF.

This clonotype was seen many times. The rearrangement joins TRBV5-1 to TRBJ1-1, with TRBD1 matching over 9 bases. V was clipped by 4 bases and J by 1 base; unmatched bases: 14. Germline V gene sequence: CDR1 SGHRS, CDR2 YFSETQ. The CDR3 contains 18 residues. The CDR3 here is CASSRNTGGGSPNTEAFF. The CDR3 DNA is TGCGCCAGCAGCCGAAACACAGGGGGCGGTTCCCCGAACACTGAAGCTTTCTTT.

This clonotype was seen at least ten times. The rearrangement links TRBV2 to TRBJ2-4; 9 bases map to TRBD1. The ends lost 4 bases at V and 8 bases at J; junction bases unmatched: 3. Germline V gene sequence: CDR1 SNHLY, CDR2 FYNNEI. The CDR3 extends over 13 amino acids. In nucleotides, the CDR3 is TGTGCCAGCAGTGGTGACAGGGGGGACATTCAGTACTTC. This gives the protein CASSGDRGDIQYF.

This clonotype was detected ten times or more. The chain has TRBV7-9 and TRBJ2-5; TRBD1 or TRBD2 may be the D gene (5 bases each). The CDR3 is 16 residues long. Germline-derived CDR1 and CDR2 are SEHNR and FQNEAQ (reference sequence). With 1 base removed from V and 1 base from J, the gap between germline ends came to 13 bases. The CDR3 loop is CASSLGVPGPQETQYF. Written as DNA, the CDR3 is TGTGCCAGCAGCTTAGGGGTACCGGGACCCCAAGAGACCCAGTACTTC. Full variable domain (outside the CDR3, taken from reference TRBV7-9 and TRBJ2-5): DTGVSQNPRHKITKRGQNVTFRCDPISEHNRLYWYRQTLGQGPEFLTYFQNEAQLEKSRLLSDRFSAERPKGSFSTLEIQRTEQGDSAMYLCASSLGVPGPQETQYFGPGTRLLVL.

This clonotype has more than one count but fewer than ten. The chain is built from TRBV6-2 or TRBV6-3 and TRBJ2-5, with no clear D. CDR3 size: 13 residues. Germline V gene sequence: CDR1 MNHEY, CDR2 SVGEGT. V gave up 7 bases and J gave up 4 bases, with 13 bases separating them. CDR3 sequence: CASTSGEAETQYF. The CDR3, as DNA: TGTGCCAGCACCTCCGGAGAAGCAGAGACCCAGTACTTC.

The V and J genes are TRBV6-4 and TRBJ2-5, with no clear D. The CDR3 loop spans 13 amino acids. CDR1 is MRHNA and CDR2 is SNTAGT in the germline V gene. The V and J ends lost 5 bases and 5 bases respectively, with 12 bases between them. The CDR3 nucleotides read TGTGCCAGCAGTTTACTACCGTGGGAGACCCAGTACTTC. It translates to CASSLLPWETQYF.

The chain has TRBV7-2 and TRBJ2-5; D may be TRBD2 (6 bases). The V and J ends lost 5 bases and 5 bases respectively, with 21 bases between them. The V gene's germline CDR1 is SGHTA and CDR2 FQGNSA. The CDR3 extends over 16 amino acids. The CDR3 DNA reads TGTGCCAGCAGCCGTTCTACTAGCCACCCTGGGGAGACCCAGTACTTC. Its protein product is CASSRSTSHPGETQYF. The full variable domain, in which reference TRBV7-2 and TRBJ2-5 provide the parts outside the CDR3, is GAGVSQSPSNKVTEKGKDVELRCDPISGHTALYWYRQSLGQGLEFLIYFQGNSAPDKSGLPSDRFSAERTGGSVSTLTIQRTQQEDSAVYLCASSRSTSHPGETQYFGPGTRLLVL.

This clonotype has a count of ten or more. This chain uses TRBV29-1 with TRBJ2-7; 7 bases align to TRBD1. The V and J ends lost 3 bases and 4 bases, in that order; junction bases with no gene match: 0. Germline values: CDR1 SQVTM, CDR2 ANQGSEA. The length of the CDR3 is 11 residues. The CDR3 coding sequence is TGCAGCGTTGACAGGGGGTACGAGCAGTACTTC. Residues: CSVDRGYEQYF.

This clonotype has only a few counts. The chain employs TRBV11-2 and TRBJ2-5, with TRBD2 as a possible D gene (5 bases). V lost 4 bases, J lost 5 bases, and 11 bases lay in between. The germline gives CDR1 SGHAT, CDR2 FQNNGV. The length of the CDR3 is 13 residues. The CDR3 region has the DNA TGTGCCAGCAGCTATGGGAGCCGGGAGACCCAGTACTTC. Protein product: CASSYGSRETQYF.

The table lists this clonotype with many counts. The V and J genes are TRBV29-1 and TRBJ1-2; no clear D gene. The ends were cut back, 3 bases at V and 0 bases at J, with 11 bases in the middle. The CDR3 contains 14 residues. Germline CDR1 is SQVTM and CDR2 is ANQGSEA. The CDR3 loop reads CSVEKTGANYGYTF. The DNA for the CDR3 is TGCAGCGTTGAGAAGACCGGAGCTAACTATGGCTACACCTTC.